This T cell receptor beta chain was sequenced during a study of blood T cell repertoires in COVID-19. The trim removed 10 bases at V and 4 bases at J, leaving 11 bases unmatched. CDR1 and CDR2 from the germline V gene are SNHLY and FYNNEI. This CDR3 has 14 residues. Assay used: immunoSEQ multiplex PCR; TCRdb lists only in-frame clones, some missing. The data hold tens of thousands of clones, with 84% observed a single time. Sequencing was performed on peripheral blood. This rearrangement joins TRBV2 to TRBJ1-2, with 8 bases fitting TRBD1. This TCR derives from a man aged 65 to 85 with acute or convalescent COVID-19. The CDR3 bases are TGTGCCAACTCGCCGGACAGGGTAACCTATGGCTACACCTTC. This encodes CANSPDRVTYGYTF.